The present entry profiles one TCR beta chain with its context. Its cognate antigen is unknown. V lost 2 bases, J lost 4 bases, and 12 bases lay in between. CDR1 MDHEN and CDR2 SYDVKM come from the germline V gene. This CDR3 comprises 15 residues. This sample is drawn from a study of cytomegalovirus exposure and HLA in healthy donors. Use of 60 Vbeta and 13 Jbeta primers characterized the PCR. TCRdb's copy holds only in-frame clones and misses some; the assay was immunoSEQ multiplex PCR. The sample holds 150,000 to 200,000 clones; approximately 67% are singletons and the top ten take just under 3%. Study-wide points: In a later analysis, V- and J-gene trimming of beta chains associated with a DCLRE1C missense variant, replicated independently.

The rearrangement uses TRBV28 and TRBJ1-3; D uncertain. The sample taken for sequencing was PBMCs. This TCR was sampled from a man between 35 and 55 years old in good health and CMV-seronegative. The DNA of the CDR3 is TGTGCCAGCAGTTTACGGCGGGGAACGGGAAACACCATATATTTT. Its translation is CASSLRRGTGNTIYF.